The next 9 T cell receptor beta chains were all read from a single sample in a study of blood T cell repertoires in COVID-19. Using immunoSEQ multiplex PCR, the repertoire was profiled, and TCRdb retains in-frame clones only, with some absent. The sample includes a few hundred thousand clones, roughly nine tenths of them seen just once. Sequenced: PBMCs or T cells enriched from blood (not recorded which). The receptors shown here come from a woman between 45 and 65 years old who had recovered from COVID-19.

The rearrangement links TRBV4-3 to TRBJ2-2; 9 nucleotides align to TRBD2. CDR3 length: 18 residues. J gave up 6 bases and V 3 bases, and 14 bases lay outside the gene matches. Per germline, CDR1 LGHNA and CDR2 YSLEER. As DNA, the CDR3 is TGCGCCAGCAGCCACACTAGCGGGCGCCCGGGGACACCCGGGGAGCTGTTTTTT. This sequence encodes CASSHTSGRPGTPGELFF.

V gene TRBV6-1 combines with J gene TRBJ1-2; 9 bases are shared with TRBD1. Germline V gene sequence: CDR1 MNHNS, CDR2 SASEGT. J gave up 0 bases and V 4 bases, and 6 bases lay outside the gene matches. The CDR3 is 16 amino acids. Written as DNA, the CDR3 is TGTGCCAGCAGTGGAGGGACAGGGAGTACTAACTATGGCTACACCTTC. Protein product: CASSGGTGSTNYGYTF.

J is TRBJ2-4 and V is TRBV6-2 or TRBV6-3; 12 positions match TRBD2. This CDR3 comprises 16 residues. Looked up from germline, CDR1 is MNHEY and CDR2 is SVGEGT. The V gene end was trimmed by 5 bases and the J gene end by 5 bases; junction bases not matched to a gene: 7. The CDR3 spells CASSTLAGGLQNIQYF. DNA for the CDR3: TGTGCCAGCAGTACCCTAGCGGGAGGGCTCCAAAACATTCAGTACTTC.

The chain employs TRBV11-2 and TRBJ1-4, with D hard to call. CDR3 length equals 16 residues. Deletions cut 3 bases from V and 0 bases from J, with 11 bases between. Germline CDR1 and CDR2: SGHAT and FQNNGV. The DNA of the CDR3 is TGTGCCAGCAGCTTTTCCCGACATGCAACTAATGAAAAACTGTTTTTT. Translating gives CASSFSRHATNEKLFF.

The rearrangement uses TRBV7-3 and TRBJ2-1; TRBD2 matches 10 bases. Trimming at V came to 1 base and at J to 9 bases, leaving 9 bases not matched to a gene. Germline loops: CDR1 SGHTA, CDR2 FQGTGA. The CDR3 is 16 amino acids. CDR3 bases: TGTGCCAGCAGCTTAAACCCAGCGGGAGGGCCAGGTGAGCAGTTCTTC. It encodes CASSLNPAGGPGEQFF. The full variable domain, with the rest looked up from reference TRBV7-3 and TRBJ2-1, is GAGVSQTPSNKVTEKGKYVELRCDPISGHTALYWYRQSLGQGPEFLIYFQGTGAADDSGLPNDRFFAVRPEGSVSTLKIQRTERGDSAVYLCASSLNPAGGPGEQFFGPGTRLTVL.

CDR3 DNA: TGTGCCAGCACCTTGTTGGGACAGGGCAGTTTCCAGCCCCAGCATTTT. It encodes CASTLLGQGSFQPQHF. This rearrangement joins TRBV2 to TRBJ1-5; 9 nucleotides match TRBD1. Germline V CDR1 and CDR2: SNHLY, FYNNEI. The J segment lost 7 bases and the V segment lost 7 bases, leaving 14 bases of the junction unmatched. CDR3 length equals 16 residues.

V usage is TRBV7-9 and J usage is TRBJ1-2, with a possible D match to TRBD1 (6 bases). Germline lookup yields CDR1 SEHNR and CDR2 FQNEAQ (reference sequence). This CDR3 spans 13 amino acids. Trimming shortened V by 5 bases and J by 4 bases, and 11 bases separated the two germline ends. CDR3 sequence reads: CASSGDTSYGYTF. For the CDR3, the DNA is TGTGCCAGCAGCGGGGACACGAGCTATGGCTACACCTTC. The whole variable domain, filled in from reference TRBV7-9 and TRBJ1-2, reads DTGVSQNPRHKITKRGQNVTFRCDPISEHNRLYWYRQTLGQGPEFLTYFQNEAQLEKSRLLSDRFSAERPKGSFSTLEIQRTEQGDSAMYLCASSGDTSYGYTFGSGTRLTVV.

The rearrangement joins TRBV19 to TRBJ2-1; 9 bases are shared with TRBD1. Germline assignment: CDR1 LNHDA and CDR2 SQIVND (reference sequence). The CDR3 is 17 amino acids. V was clipped by 0 bases and J by 3 bases; unmatched bases: 6. CDR3 DNA: TGTGCCAGTAGTATAGATGGGACAGGGAACTACTACAATGAGCAGTTCTTC. It encodes CASSIDGTGNYYNEQFF.

The chain couples TRBV11-3 to TRBJ1-1, with D uncertain. The V gene's germline CDR1 is SGHNT and CDR2 YENEEA. Trimming took 5 bases from V and 3 from J, leaving 10 bases between them. The CDR3 runs 13 residues. DNA for the CDR3: TGTGCCAGCAGCCGTGACCGGGACACTGAAGCTTTCTTT. Protein product: CASSRDRDTEAFF.